This T cell receptor (beta chain) appears in the sequencing data of a study of shared clonotypes between healthy human individuals. Across the study: Every donor yielded three CD4 naive, three CD4 memory, two CD8 naive and one CD8 memory plate.

General study points: Naive subsets, compared against memory subsets, generally had larger estimated richness values.

Assay execution proceeded at the deep level. Several immunoSEQ 96-well plates shared each subset's DNA, each plate a replicate. Clones were read by immunoSEQ multiplex PCR, and TCRdb kept only the in-frame ones, dropping some. The table includes over a million clones, about four fifths detected once. CDR1 is GTSNPN and CDR2 is SVGIG in the germline V gene (reference sequence). This CDR3 comprises 13 residues. The V gene lost 2 bases and the J gene lost 4 bases, with 9 bases spanning the gap. To note about this clone: What it binds is not known.

J is TRBJ1-3 and V is TRBV30; D is perhaps TRBD1 (6 bases). The TCR comes from a man younger than 30 in good health. Some clones in this sample may be carry-over from other donors' samples. The sample taken for sequencing was memory CD4+ T cells from PBMCs. The subset: CD45RA-negative fraction. This chain's CDR3 is CAWSTGTGNTIYF. In DNA, the CDR3 is TGTGCCTGGAGTACAGGGACGGGAAACACCATATATTTT.